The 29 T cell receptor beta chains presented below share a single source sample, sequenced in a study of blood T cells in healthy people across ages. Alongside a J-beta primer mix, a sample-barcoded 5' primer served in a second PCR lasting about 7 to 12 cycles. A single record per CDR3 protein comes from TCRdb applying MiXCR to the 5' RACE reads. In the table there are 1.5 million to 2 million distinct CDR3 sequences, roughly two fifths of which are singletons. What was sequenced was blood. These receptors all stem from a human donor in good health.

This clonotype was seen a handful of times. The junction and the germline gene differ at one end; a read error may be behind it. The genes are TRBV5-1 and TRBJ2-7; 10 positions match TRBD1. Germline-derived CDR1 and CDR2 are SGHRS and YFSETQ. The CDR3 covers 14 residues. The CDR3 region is CASGLVDRGDEQYF. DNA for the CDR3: TGCGCCAGCGGCTTGGTGGACAGGGGGGATGAGCAGTACTTC.

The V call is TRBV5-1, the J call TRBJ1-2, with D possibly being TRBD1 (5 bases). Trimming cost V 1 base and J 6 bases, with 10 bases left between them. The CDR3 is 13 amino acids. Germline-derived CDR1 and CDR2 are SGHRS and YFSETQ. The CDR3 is CASSLWFRDGYTF. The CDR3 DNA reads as TGCGCCAGCAGCTTGTGGTTCAGGGATGGCTACACCTTC.

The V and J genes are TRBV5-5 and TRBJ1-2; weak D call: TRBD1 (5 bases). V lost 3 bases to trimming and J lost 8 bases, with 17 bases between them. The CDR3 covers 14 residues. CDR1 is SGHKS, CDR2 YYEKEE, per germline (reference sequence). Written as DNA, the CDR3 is TGTGCCAGCAGCTCGACAGCGGGCTTGAGGGGCTACACCTTC. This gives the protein CASSSTAGLRGYTF.

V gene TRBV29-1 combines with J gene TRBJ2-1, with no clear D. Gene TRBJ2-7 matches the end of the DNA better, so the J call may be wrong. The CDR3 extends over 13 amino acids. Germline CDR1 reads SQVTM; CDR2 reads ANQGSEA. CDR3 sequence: CSVPGHQYNEQYF. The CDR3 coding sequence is TGCAGCGTCCCAGGTCACCAGTACAATGAGCAGTACTTC.

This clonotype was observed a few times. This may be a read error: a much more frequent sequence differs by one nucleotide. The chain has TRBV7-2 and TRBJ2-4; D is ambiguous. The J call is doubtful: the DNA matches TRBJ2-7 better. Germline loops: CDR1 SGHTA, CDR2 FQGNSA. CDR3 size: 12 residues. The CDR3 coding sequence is TGTGCCAGCAACTTAGCAGGAGTCGAGCAGTACTTC. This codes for CASNLAGVEQYF.

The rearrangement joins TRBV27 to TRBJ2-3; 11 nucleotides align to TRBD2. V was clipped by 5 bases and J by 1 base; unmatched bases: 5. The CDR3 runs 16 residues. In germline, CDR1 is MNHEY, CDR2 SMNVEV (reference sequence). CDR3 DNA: TGTGCCAGCAGTCCCGTGGGACTAGCGGGCACAGATACGCAGTATTTT. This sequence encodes CASSPVGLAGTDTQYF.

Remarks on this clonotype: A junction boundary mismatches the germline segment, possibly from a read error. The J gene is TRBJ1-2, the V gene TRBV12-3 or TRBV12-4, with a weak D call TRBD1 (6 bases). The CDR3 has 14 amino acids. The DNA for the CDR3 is TGTGCCAGCAGGCCCGGGACATATAACTATGGCCACACCTTC. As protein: CASRPGTYNYGHTF.

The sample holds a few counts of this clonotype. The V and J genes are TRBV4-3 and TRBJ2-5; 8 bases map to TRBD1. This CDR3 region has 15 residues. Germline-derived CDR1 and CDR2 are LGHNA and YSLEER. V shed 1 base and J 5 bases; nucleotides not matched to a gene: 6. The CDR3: CASSQGGTGRETQYF. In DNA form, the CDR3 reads TGCGCCAGCAGCCAAGGGGGGACAGGTCGGGAGACCCAGTACTTC.

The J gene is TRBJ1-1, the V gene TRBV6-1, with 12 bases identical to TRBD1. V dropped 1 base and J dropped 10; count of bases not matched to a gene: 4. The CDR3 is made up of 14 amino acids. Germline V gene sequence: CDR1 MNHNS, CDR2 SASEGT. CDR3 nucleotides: TGTGCCAGCAGTGAAGGGAGGGACAGGGGGCCAGCTTTCTTT. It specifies CASSEGRDRGPAFF.

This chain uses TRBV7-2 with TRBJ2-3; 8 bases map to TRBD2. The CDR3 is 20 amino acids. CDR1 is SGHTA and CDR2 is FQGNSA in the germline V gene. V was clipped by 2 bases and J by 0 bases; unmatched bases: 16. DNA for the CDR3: TGTGCCAGCAGCTTACCGCTTGCCGTTAGCGGGAAAACTAGCACAGATACGCAGTATTTT. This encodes CASSLPLAVSGKTSTDTQYF. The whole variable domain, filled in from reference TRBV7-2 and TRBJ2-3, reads GAGVSQSPSNKVTEKGKDVELRCDPISGHTALYWYRQSLGQGLEFLIYFQGNSAPDKSGLPSDRFSAERTGGSVSTLTIQRTQQEDSAVYLCASSLPLAVSGKTSTDTQYFGPGTRLTVL.

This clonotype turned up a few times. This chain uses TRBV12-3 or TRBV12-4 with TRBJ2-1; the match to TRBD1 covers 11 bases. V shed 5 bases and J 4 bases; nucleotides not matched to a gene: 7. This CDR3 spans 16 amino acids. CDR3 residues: CASSPGDRGRYNEQFF. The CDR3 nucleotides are TGTGCCAGCAGTCCCGGGGACAGGGGGAGATACAATGAGCAGTTCTTC.

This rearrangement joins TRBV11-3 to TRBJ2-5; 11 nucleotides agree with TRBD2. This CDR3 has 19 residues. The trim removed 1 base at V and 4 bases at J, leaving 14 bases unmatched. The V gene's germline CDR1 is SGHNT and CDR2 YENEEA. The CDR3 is CASSLVRLAGPTVGETQYF. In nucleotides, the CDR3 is TGTGCCAGCAGCTTAGTGAGACTAGCGGGGCCCACCGTGGGAGAGACCCAGTACTTC.

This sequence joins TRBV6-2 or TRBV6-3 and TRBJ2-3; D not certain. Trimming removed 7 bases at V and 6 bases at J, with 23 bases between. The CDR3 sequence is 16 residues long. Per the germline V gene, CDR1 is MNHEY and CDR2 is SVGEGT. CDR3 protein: CASKPTSGSRTDTQYF. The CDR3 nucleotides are TGTGCCAGCAAACCTACGTCAGGATCCCGAACCGATACGCAGTATTTT.

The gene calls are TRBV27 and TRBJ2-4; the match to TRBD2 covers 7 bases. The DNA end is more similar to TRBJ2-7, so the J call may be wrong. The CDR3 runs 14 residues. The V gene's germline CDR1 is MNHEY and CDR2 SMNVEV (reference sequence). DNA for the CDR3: TGTGCCAGCAGTCCCTATATGGGGGGGGTCGAGCAGTACTTC. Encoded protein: CASSPYMGGVEQYF.

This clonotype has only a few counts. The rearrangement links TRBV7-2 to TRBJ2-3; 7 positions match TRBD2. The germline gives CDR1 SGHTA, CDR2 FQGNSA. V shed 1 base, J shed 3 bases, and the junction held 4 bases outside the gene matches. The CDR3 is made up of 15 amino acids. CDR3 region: CASSLVPGGTDTQYF. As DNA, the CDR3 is TGTGCCAGCAGCTTAGTCCCCGGGGGGACAGATACGCAGTATTTT.

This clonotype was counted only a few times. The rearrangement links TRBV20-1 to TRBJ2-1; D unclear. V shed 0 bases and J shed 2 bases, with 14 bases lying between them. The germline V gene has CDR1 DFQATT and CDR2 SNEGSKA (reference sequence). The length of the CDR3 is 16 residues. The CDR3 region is CSARDPSRGAYNEQFF. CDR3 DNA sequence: TGCAGTGCTAGAGACCCCTCTCGCGGCGCCTACAATGAGCAGTTCTTC.

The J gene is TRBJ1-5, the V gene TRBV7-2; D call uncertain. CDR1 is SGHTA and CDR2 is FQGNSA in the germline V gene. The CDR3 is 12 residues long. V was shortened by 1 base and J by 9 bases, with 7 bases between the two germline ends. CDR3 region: CASSLEGTPQHF. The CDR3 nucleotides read TGTGCCAGCAGCTTAGAAGGTACGCCCCAGCATTTT.

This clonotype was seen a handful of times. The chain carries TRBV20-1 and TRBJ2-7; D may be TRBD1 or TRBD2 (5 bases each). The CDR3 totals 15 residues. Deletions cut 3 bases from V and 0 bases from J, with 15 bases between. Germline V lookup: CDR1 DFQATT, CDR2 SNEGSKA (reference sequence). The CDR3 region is CSASGTTGSSYEQYF. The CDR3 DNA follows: TGCAGTGCTAGTGGGACGACCGGTAGCTCCTACGAGCAGTACTTC.

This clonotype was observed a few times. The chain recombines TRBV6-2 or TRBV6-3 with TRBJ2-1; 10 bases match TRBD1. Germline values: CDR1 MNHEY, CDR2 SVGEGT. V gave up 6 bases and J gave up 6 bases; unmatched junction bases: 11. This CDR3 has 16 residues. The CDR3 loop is CASSRMGQGRTNEQFF. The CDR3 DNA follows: TGTGCCAGCAGCCGGATGGGACAGGGGCGGACCAATGAGCAGTTCTTC.

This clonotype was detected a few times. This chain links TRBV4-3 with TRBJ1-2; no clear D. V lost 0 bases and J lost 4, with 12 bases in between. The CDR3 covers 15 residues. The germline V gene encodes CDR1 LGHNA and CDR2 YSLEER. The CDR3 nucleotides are TGCGCCAGCAGCCAAGAACCCCAATCCGTCTATGGCTACACCTTC. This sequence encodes CASSQEPQSVYGYTF.

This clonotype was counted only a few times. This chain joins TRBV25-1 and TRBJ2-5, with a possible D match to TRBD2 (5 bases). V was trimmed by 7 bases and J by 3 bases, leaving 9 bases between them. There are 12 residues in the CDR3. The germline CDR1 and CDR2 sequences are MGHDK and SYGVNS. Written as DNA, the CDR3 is TGTGCCAGCAACGGACTGGAAGAGACCCAGTACTTC. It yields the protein CASNGLEETQYF.

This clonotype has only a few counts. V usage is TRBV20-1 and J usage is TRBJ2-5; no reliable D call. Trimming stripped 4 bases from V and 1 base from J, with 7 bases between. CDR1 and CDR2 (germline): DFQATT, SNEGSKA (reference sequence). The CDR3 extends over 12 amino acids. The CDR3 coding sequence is TGCAGTGCTAATGGGATCCAAGAGACCCAGTACTTC. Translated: CSANGIQETQYF.

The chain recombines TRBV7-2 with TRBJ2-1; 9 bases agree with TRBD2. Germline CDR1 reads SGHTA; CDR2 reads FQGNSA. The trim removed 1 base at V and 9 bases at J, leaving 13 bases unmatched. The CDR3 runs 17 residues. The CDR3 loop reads CASSLGGRGGVGREQFF. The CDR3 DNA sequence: TGTGCCAGCAGCTTAGGAGGGCGGGGGGGCGTTGGTCGTGAGCAGTTCTTC.

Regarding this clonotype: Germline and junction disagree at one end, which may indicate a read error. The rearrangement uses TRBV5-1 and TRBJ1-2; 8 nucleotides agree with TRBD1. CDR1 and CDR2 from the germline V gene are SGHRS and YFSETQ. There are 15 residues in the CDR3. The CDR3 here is CTSSAQGAGDYGYTF. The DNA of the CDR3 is TGCACCAGCAGCGCCCAGGGGGCTGGGGACTATGGCTACACCTTC.

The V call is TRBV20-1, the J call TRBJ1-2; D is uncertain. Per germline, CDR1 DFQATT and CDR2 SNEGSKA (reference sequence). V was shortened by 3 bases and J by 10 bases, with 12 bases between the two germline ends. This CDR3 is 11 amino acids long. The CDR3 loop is CSARMGSDYTF. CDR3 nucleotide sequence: TGCAGTGCTAGGATGGGGAGCGACTACACCTTC.

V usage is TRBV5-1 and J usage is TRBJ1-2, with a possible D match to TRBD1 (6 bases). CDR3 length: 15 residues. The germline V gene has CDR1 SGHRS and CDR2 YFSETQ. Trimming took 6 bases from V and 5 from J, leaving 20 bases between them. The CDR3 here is CASKSGGRPLYGYTF. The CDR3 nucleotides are TGCGCCAGCAAGTCCGGGGGGCGACCCCTGTATGGCTACACCTTC.

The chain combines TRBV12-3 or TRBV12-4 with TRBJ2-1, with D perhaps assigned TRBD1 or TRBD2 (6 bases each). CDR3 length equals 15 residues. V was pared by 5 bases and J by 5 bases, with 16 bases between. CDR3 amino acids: CASSGGGGLDNEQFF. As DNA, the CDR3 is TGTGCCAGCAGTGGCGGAGGGGGGTTAGACAATGAGCAGTTCTTC.

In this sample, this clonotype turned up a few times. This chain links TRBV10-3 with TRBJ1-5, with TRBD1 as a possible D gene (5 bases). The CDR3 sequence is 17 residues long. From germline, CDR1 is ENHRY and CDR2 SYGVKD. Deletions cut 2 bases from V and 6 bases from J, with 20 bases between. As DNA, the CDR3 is TGTGCCATCAGTGAGCCCCCCGGGGAAGGGGTGGCTCAGCCCCAGCATTTT. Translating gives CAISEPPGEGVAQPQHF.

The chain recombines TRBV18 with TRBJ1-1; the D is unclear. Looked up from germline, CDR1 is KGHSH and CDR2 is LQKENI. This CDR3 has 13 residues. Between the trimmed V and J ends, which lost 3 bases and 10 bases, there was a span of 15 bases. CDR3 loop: CASSPGLPIGAFF. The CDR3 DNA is TGTGCCAGCTCACCGGGCCTCCCCATAGGAGCTTTCTTT.